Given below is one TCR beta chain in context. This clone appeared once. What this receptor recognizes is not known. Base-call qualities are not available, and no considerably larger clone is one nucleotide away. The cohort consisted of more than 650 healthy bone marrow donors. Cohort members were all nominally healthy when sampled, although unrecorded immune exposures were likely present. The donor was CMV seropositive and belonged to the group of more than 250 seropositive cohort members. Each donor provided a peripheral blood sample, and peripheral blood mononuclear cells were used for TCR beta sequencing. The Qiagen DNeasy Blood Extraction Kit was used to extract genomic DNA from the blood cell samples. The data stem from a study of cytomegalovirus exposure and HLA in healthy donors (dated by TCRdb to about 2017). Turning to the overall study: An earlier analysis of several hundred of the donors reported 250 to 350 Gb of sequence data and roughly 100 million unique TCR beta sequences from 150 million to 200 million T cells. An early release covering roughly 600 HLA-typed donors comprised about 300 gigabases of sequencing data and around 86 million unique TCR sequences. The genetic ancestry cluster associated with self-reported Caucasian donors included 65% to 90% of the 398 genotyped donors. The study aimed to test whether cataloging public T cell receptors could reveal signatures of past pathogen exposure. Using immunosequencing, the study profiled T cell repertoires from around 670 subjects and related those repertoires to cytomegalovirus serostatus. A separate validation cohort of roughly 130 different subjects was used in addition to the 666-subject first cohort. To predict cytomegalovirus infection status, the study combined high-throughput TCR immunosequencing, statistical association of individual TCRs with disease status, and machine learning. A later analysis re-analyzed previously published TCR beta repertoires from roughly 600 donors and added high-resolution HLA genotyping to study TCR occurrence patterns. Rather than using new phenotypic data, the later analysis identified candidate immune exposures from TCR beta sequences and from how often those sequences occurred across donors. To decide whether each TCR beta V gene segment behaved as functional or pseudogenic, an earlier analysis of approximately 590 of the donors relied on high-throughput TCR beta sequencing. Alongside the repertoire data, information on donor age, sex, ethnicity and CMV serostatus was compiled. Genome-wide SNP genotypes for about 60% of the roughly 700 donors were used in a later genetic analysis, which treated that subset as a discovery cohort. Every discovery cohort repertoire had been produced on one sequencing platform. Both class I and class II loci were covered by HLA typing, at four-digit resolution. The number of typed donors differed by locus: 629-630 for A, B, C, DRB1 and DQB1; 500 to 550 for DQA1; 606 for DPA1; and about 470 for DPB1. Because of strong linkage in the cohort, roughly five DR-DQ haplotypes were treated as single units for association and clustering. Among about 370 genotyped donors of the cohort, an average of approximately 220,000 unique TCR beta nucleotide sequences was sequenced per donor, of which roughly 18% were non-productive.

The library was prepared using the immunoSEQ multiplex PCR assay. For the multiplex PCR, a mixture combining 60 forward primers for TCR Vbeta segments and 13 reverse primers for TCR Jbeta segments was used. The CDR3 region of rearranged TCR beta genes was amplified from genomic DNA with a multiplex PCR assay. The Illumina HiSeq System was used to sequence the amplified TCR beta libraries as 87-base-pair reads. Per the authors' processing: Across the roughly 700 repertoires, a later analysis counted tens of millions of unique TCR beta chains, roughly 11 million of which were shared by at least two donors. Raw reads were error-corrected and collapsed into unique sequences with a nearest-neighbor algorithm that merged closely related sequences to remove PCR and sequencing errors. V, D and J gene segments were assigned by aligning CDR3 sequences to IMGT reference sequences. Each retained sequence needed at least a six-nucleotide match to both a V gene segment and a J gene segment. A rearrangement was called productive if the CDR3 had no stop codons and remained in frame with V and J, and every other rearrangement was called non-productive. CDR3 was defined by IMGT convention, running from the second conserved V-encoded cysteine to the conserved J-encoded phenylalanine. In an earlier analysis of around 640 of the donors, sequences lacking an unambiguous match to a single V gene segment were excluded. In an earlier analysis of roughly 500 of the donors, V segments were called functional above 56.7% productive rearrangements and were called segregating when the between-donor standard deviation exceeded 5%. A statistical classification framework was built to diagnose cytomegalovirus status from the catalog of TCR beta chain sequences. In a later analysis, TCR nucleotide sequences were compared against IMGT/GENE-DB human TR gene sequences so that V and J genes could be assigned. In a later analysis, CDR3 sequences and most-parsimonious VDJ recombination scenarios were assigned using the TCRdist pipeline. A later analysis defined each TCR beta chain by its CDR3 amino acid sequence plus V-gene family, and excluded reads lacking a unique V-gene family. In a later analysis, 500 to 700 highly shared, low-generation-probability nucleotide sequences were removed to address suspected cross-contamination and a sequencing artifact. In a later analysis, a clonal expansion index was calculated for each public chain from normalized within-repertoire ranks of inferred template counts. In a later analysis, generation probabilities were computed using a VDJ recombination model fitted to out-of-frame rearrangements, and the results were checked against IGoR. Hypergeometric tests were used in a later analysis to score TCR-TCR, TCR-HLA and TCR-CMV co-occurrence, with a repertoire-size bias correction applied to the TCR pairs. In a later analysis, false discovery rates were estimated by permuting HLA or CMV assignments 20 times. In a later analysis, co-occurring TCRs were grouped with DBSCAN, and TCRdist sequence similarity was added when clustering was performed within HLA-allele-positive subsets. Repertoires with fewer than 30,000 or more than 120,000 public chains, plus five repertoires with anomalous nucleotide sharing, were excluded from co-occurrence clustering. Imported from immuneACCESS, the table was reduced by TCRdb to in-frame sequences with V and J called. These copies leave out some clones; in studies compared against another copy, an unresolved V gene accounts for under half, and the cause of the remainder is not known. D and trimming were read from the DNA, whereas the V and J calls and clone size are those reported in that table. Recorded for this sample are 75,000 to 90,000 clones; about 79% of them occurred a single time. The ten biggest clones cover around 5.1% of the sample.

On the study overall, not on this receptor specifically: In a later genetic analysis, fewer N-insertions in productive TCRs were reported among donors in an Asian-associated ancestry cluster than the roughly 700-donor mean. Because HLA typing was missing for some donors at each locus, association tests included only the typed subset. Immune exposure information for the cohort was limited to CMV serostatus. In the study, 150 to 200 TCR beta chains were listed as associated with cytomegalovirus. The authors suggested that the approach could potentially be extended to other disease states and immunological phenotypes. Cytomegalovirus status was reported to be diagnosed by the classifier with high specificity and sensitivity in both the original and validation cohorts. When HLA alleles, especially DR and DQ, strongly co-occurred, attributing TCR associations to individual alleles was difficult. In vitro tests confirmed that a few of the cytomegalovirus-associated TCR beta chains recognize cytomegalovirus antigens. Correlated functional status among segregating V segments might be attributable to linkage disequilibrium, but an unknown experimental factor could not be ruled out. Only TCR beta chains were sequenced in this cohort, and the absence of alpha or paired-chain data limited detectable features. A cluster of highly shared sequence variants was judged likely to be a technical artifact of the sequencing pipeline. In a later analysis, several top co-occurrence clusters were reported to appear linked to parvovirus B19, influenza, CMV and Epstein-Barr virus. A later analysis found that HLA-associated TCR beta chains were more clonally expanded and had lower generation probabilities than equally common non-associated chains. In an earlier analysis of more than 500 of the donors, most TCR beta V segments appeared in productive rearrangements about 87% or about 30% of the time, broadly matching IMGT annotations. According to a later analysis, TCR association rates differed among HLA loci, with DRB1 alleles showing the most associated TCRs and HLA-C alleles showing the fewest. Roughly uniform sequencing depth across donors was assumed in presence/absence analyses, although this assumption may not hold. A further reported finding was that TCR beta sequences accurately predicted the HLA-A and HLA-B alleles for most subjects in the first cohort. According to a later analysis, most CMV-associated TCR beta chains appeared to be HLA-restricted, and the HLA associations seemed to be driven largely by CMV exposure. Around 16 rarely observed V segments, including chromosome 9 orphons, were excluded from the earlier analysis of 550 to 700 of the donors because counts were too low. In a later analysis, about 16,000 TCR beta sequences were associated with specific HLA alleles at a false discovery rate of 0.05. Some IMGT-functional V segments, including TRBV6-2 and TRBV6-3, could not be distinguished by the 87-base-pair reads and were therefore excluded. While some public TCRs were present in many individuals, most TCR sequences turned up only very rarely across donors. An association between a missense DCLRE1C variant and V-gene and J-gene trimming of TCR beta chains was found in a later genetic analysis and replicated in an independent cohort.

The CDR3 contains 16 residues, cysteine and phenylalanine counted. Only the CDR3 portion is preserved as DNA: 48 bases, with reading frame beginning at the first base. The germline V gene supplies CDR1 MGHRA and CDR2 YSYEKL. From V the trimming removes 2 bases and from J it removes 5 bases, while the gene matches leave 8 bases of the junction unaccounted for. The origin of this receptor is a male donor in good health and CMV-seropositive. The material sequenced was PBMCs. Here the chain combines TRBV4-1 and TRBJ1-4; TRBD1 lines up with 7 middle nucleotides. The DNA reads TGCGCCAGCAGCCAATTCGGGGGACAGCCCAATGAAAAACTGTTTTTT. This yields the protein CASSQFGGQPNEKLFF.